The next 17 T cell receptor beta chains were all read from a single sample in a study of CD8+CD57+ T cells in acquired aplastic anemia. Template material for TCR beta VDJ and CDR3 profiling consisted of genomic DNA. TCRdb itself ran the reads through MiXCR, one entry per CDR3 protein. The data contain under 40,000 distinct CDR3 sequences, 76% of them seen just once; the ten biggest clones take up approximately 22%. Sequencing was carried out using sorted CD4+, CD8+, or CD8+CD57+ T cells (not recorded which) from PBMCs. These receptors were obtained from a human donor in good health, serving as a control.

The V call is TRBV20-1, the J call TRBJ2-6, with TRBD2 as a possible D gene (6 bases). Trimming took off 1 base at V and 0 bases at J, with 7 bases between the two ends. This CDR3 spans 15 amino acids. Germline CDR1 reads DFQATT; CDR2 reads SNEGSKA (reference sequence). The CDR3 DNA reads TGCAGTGCTAGAGCGGGGGACTCTGGGGCCAACGTCCTGACTTTC. Translating it yields CSARAGDSGANVLTF.

The chain recombines TRBV15 with TRBJ1-4; D is unclear. The germline CDR1 and CDR2 sequences are LNHNV and YYDKDF (reference sequence). Trimming left V 1 base short and J 5 bases short, with 2 bases between. This CDR3 has 12 amino acids. CDR3 in amino acids: CATSRVNEKLFF. In DNA form, the CDR3 reads TGTGCCACCAGCAGAGTGAATGAAAAACTGTTTTTT.

Within the sample, this clonotype is medium-sized (0.01 to 0.1%). The V call is TRBV6-2 or TRBV6-3, the J call TRBJ1-2; no firm D call. V dropped 5 bases and J dropped 3 bases, with 7 bases sitting between them. The CDR3 spans 12 residues. Germline V lookup: CDR1 MNHEY, CDR2 SVGEGT. The CDR3, as DNA: TGTGCCAGCAGTATCGTGGACTATGGCTACACCTTC. It codes for CASSIVDYGYTF.

By frequency in the sample, this clonotype is medium-sized. The chain uses TRBV2 and TRBJ2-4, with a tentative D call TRBD2 (7 bases). Trimming removed 4 bases from V and 2 bases from J, with 12 bases in between. The CDR3 is made up of 15 amino acids. The germline gives CDR1 SNHLY, CDR2 FYNNEI. CDR3 in amino acids: CASSGGGGTKNIQYF. The CDR3 nucleotides read TGTGCCAGCAGTGGGGGGGGCGGGACCAAAAACATTCAGTACTTC. Based on the CDR3 plus reference TRBV2 and TRBJ2-4, the full variable domain is EPEVTQTPSHQVTQMGQEVILRCVPISNHLYFYWYRQILGQKVEFLVSFYNNEISEKSEIFDDQFSVERPDGSNFTLKIRSTKLEDSAMYFCASSGGGGTKNIQYFGAGTRLSVL.

The chain recombines TRBV20-1 with TRBJ1-5, with D unclear. This CDR3 is built from 15 residues. The germline V and J ends were trimmed by 0 bases and 3 bases, with 12 bases remaining between them. The V gene's germline CDR1 is DFQATT and CDR2 SNEGSKA (reference sequence). DNA of the CDR3: TGCAGTGCTAGAGATCCCAGTCTGAACAATCAGCCCCAGCATTTT. Protein sequence: CSARDPSLNNQPQHF.

CDR3 coding DNA: TGCAGCGTTGTGGAGAATAGCAATCAGCCCCAGCATTTT. Translation gives CSVVENSNQPQHF. The chain combines TRBV29-1 with TRBJ1-5; no firm D call. The CDR3 totals 13 residues. Deletions cut 4 bases from V and 0 bases from J, with 7 bases between. Germline assignment: CDR1 SQVTM and CDR2 ANQGSEA.

This sequence joins TRBV24-1 and TRBJ1-2; TRBD1 matches 7 bases. CDR1 and CDR2 from the germline V gene are KGHDR and SFDVKD. The CDR3 runs 13 residues. The ends lost 3 bases at V and 6 bases at J; junction bases unmatched: 3. CDR3 sequence reads: CATSDGQDNGYTF. CDR3 nucleotide sequence: TGTGCCACCAGTGATGGACAGGATAATGGCTACACCTTC.

J is TRBJ2-7 and V is TRBV5-4; TRBD1 might be the D (6 bases). The V and J ends lost 4 bases and 2 bases respectively, with 13 bases between them. This CDR3 is built from 14 residues. Germline V gene lookup returns CDR1 SGHNT and CDR2 YYREEE (reference sequence). Here the CDR3 reads CASSREDSTYEQYF. For the CDR3, the DNA is TGTGCCAGCAGCCGTGAGGACAGTACCTACGAGCAGTACTTC.

The chain carries TRBV4-1 and TRBJ1-3; no firm D call. The CDR3 consists of 13 residues. Germline V gene lookup returns CDR1 MGHRA and CDR2 YSYEKL. Trimming cost V 2 bases and J 4 bases, with 6 bases left between them. The CDR3 DNA follows: TGCGCCAGCAGCCAACAAGGGGGAAACACCATATATTTT. As protein: CASSQQGGNTIYF.

The CDR3 loop is CASMGRGTSPLHF. The CDR3 bases are TGTGCCAGCATGGGCAGGGGAACTTCACCCCTCCACTTT. The rearrangement joins TRBV7-9 to TRBJ1-6; D might be TRBD1 (6 bases). This CDR3 spans 13 amino acids. CDR1 and CDR2 (germline): SEHNR, FQNEAQ (reference sequence). V lost 7 bases and J lost 9, with 13 bases in between.

This chain uses TRBV24-1 with TRBJ2-1; 7 bases map to TRBD1. V gave up 6 bases and J gave up 3 bases; unmatched junction bases: 4. The germline gives CDR1 KGHDR, CDR2 SFDVKD. CDR3 length: 14 amino acids. The CDR3 nucleotides are TGTGCCACCAGTCTCTCAGGGGGCTACAATGAGCAGTTCTTC. It specifies CATSLSGGYNEQFF.

J is TRBJ1-1 and V is TRBV2; D not certain. The CDR3 is 11 amino acids. The germline V and J ends were trimmed by 5 bases and 6 bases, with 7 bases remaining between them. The germline CDR1 and CDR2 sequences are SNHLY and FYNNEI. DNA for the CDR3: TGTGCCAGCAGTTGGGCGGCTGAAGCTTTCTTT. It encodes CASSWAAEAFF.

V and J are TRBV2 and TRBJ2-2; 7 bases map to TRBD2. The CDR3 spans 13 residues. V lost 1 base, J lost 8 bases, and 1 base stayed unmatched. Germline-derived CDR1 and CDR2 are SNHLY and FYNNEI. CDR3 residues: CASSEERGGELFF. Here the CDR3 DNA reads TGTGCCAGCAGTGAAGAGCGGGGTGGGGAGCTGTTTTTT.

This clonotype came up a few times. A read error may produce the germline difference seen at one junction end. The V and J genes are TRBV7-2 and TRBJ2-2, with a tentative D call TRBD2 (6 bases). The CDR3 totals 11 residues. Per germline, CDR1 SGHTA and CDR2 FQGNSA. CDR3 DNA sequence: TGCGCCAGCAATGGCACCGGGGGGCTGTTTTTT. Protein sequence: CASNGTGGLFF.

This sequence joins TRBV9 and TRBJ2-7, with 12 bases aligning to TRBD1. Germline V lookup: CDR1 SGDLS, CDR2 YYNGEE. The CDR3 runs 14 residues. V was pared by 4 bases and J by 6 bases, with 5 bases of the junction left unmatched. The CDR3 loop reads CASSHGTGGFEQYF. CDR3 DNA: TGTGCCAGCAGCCACGGGACAGGGGGCTTCGAGCAGTACTTC.

About this clonotype itself: The junction departs from the called germline gene at one end, perhaps through a read error. The chain is built from TRBV20-1 and TRBJ2-7; the D gene is possibly TRBD1 (7 bases). Germline CDR1 and CDR2: DFQATT and SNEGSKA (reference sequence). The CDR3 extends over 15 amino acids. This chain's CDR3 is CSARDPVGGGKEQHF. For the CDR3, the DNA is TGCAGTGCTAGAGATCCCGTTGGAGGGGGCAAAGAGCAGCACTTC.

Written as DNA, the CDR3 is TGTGCCAGCAGTTCTGACCGGGCCGACTATGGCTACACCTTC. This gives the protein CASSSDRADYGYTF. The V and J genes are TRBV2 and TRBJ1-2; D unresolved. Trimming took 5 bases from V and 3 from J, leaving 13 bases between them. The CDR3 loop spans 14 amino acids. CDR1 SNHLY and CDR2 FYNNEI come from the germline V gene.